A single sample gave rise to the 21 T cell receptor beta chains below, sequenced in a study of T cell repertoires in cytomegalovirus infection. A single record per CDR3 protein comes from TCRdb applying MiXCR to the reads. The sample has fewer than 400,000 distinct CDR3 sequences, about a sixth seen once. Sequencing was carried out using PBMCs. Every receptor here comes from a human donor in good health (CMV status not recorded). Some clones in this sample may be carry-over from other donors' samples.

At least ten counts were recorded for this clonotype. The chain employs TRBV6-1 and TRBJ1-2; D may be TRBD1 (5 bases). Germline lookup yields CDR1 MNHNS and CDR2 SASEGT. V was cut by 6 bases and J by 1 base, with 15 bases left in between. The CDR3 spans 15 residues. CDR3 DNA: TGTGCCAGCAGGGCCGGTCTACAGGTTAACTATGGCTACACCTTC. Amino acids: CASRAGLQVNYGYTF.

V gene TRBV18 combines with J gene TRBJ1-1; TRBD1 aligns across 9 bases. V was clipped by 1 base and J by 7 bases; unmatched bases: 7. Germline V gene lookup returns CDR1 KGHSH and CDR2 LQKENI. The CDR3 is made up of 15 amino acids. CDR3 residues: CASSPLQGAQSEAFF. DNA for the CDR3: TGTGCCAGCTCACCACTACAGGGGGCGCAAAGTGAAGCTTTCTTT.

Many counts were recorded for this clonotype. This sequence joins TRBV7-2 and TRBJ2-7; the D is unclear. CDR3 length: 17 amino acids. Trimming stripped 2 bases from V and 4 bases from J, with 21 bases between. CDR1 SGHTA and CDR2 FQGNSA come from the germline V gene. CDR3 residues: CASSLQPGFGRDYEQYF. CDR3 in DNA: TGTGCCAGCAGCTTACAGCCTGGGTTTGGAAGGGATTACGAGCAGTACTTC.

This clonotype was seen only a few times. The chain joins TRBV20-1 to TRBJ1-1; TRBD1 is a possible D gene (5 bases). Germline loops: CDR1 DFQATT, CDR2 SNEGSKA (reference sequence). The CDR3 is 12 residues long. V lost 3 bases, J lost 9 bases, and 14 bases lay in between. In DNA form, the CDR3 reads TGCAGTGCTAGGAAATCCGGGACCCAAGCTTTCTTT. Residues: CSARKSGTQAFF.

This clonotype was seen just once. The rearrangement joins TRBV18 to TRBJ1-2; 8 nucleotides match TRBD1. The CDR3 covers 16 residues. With V trimmed by 6 bases and J by 0 bases, 9 bases remained unmatched. Germline CDR1 KGHSH, CDR2 LQKENI. The CDR3 sequence: CASSGQGLLTNYGYTF. DNA of the CDR3: TGTGCCAGCTCTGGACAGGGTCTTCTAACTAACTATGGCTACACCTTC.

This clonotype was counted ten times or more. In DNA, the CDR3 is TGTGCCAGCAGTTACTCAAAGGGGGCGGTTCTGTACAATGAGCAGTTCTTC. The encoded protein is CASSYSKGAVLYNEQFF. The V and J genes are TRBV6-5 and TRBJ2-1, with TRBD1 matching over 7 bases. Germline V lookup: CDR1 MNHEY, CDR2 SVGAGI. This CDR3 comprises 17 residues. V was pared by 0 bases and J by 4 bases, with 9 bases of the junction left unmatched.

This chain uses TRBV2 with TRBJ2-5, with 7 bases lining up with TRBD1. The length of the CDR3 is 15 residues. From germline, CDR1 is SNHLY and CDR2 FYNNEI. The trim removed 1 base at V and 7 bases at J, leaving 9 bases unmatched. The CDR3 protein is CASSEERGRMGTQYF. The CDR3 DNA sequence: TGTGCCAGCAGTGAAGAGAGGGGGCGCATGGGGACCCAGTACTTC.

This clonotype came up many times. The rearrangement joins TRBV7-2 to TRBJ2-5; no clear D. The V end lost 5 bases, the J end lost 0 bases, and 10 bases lay between the germline ends. The germline CDR1 and CDR2 sequences are SGHTA and FQGNSA. The CDR3 runs 14 residues. The CDR3 DNA reads TGTGCCAGCAGCCAGGCACCAGACCAAGAGACCCAGTACTTC. Residues: CASSQAPDQETQYF.

The gene calls are TRBV5-6 and TRBJ1-3; TRBD1 is a possible D gene (5 bases). The CDR3 sequence is 16 residues long. The germline V gene encodes CDR1 SGHDT and CDR2 YYEEEE. Trimming left V 4 bases short and J 2 bases short, with 16 bases between. CDR3: CASSIRDHTPGNTIYF. CDR3 DNA: TGTGCCAGCAGCATACGGGACCATACACCTGGAAACACCATATATTTT.

This clonotype was seen a few times. The V call is TRBV12-3 or TRBV12-4, the J call TRBJ1-1; the D gene is possibly TRBD1 (5 bases). This CDR3 region has 14 residues. V lost 6 bases, J lost 10 bases, and 21 bases lay in between. The CDR3 is CASSSTSARGGAFF. Here the CDR3 DNA reads TGTGCCAGCAGCTCCACCTCAGCCCGGGGGGGAGCTTTCTTT.

There are a few counts of this clonotype. The chain has TRBV24-1 and TRBJ2-3; D not resolved. V was cut by 2 bases and J by 3 bases, with 2 bases left in between. The germline gives CDR1 KGHDR, CDR2 SFDVKD. The CDR3 extends over 12 amino acids. CDR3 residues: CATSDWTDTQYF. CDR3 coding DNA: TGTGCCACCAGTGATTGGACAGATACGCAGTATTTT.

The V call is TRBV7-9, the J call TRBJ2-1, with 10 bases that match TRBD2. V shed 2 bases, J shed 6 bases, and the junction held 4 bases outside the gene matches. Germline V gene sequence: CDR1 SEHNR, CDR2 FQNEAQ (reference sequence). CDR3 length: 15 residues. The CDR3 nucleotides read TGTGCCAGCAGCTTACCCGGGACTAGCGTCAATGAGCAGTTCTTC. Translation: CASSLPGTSVNEQFF.

The CDR3 DNA reads TGTGCCAGCAGCTTGAGTAGCGCCCAAGAGACCCAGTACTTC. Translating it yields CASSLSSAQETQYF. The rearrangement links TRBV7-2 to TRBJ2-5, with D possibly matching TRBD2 (5 bases). V lost 3 bases and J 1 base, leaving 9 bases between the germline ends. Germline V gene data show CDR1 as SGHTA and CDR2 as FQGNSA. There are 14 residues in the CDR3.

This chain links TRBV20-1 with TRBJ2-5; 10 bases align to TRBD1. CDR1 DFQATT and CDR2 SNEGSKA come from the germline V gene (reference sequence). The V gene end was trimmed by 6 bases and the J gene end by 5 bases; junction bases not matched to a gene: 9. The CDR3 runs to 14 residues. The CDR3: CSATPPDRGETQYF. CDR3 in DNA: TGCAGTGCCACACCCCCGGACAGGGGGGAGACCCAGTACTTC.

Only a few counts were recorded for this clonotype. V and J are TRBV30 and TRBJ1-2; D ambiguous. Germline lookup yields CDR1 GTSNPN and CDR2 SVGIG (reference sequence). The germline V and J ends were trimmed by 5 bases and 1 base, with 8 bases remaining between them. The length of the CDR3 is 12 residues. CDR3 nucleotides: TGTGCCTGGTCCGCTCGTAACTATGGCTACACCTTC. Its protein is CAWSARNYGYTF.

The DNA for the CDR3 is TGTGCCAGCAGTTACTCGTTGGGTTCTGGCGCAGATACGCAGTATTTT. It encodes CASSYSLGSGADTQYF. The chain links TRBV6-5 to TRBJ2-3; D remains ambiguous. Looked up from germline, CDR1 is MNHEY and CDR2 is SVGAGI. The CDR3 spans 16 residues. The ends were cut back, 0 bases at V and 4 bases at J, with 14 bases in the middle.

In its sample, this clonotype was seen many times. The rearrangement links TRBV11-2 to TRBJ2-1, with D possibly being TRBD1 or TRBD2 (6 bases each). V lost 4 bases and J lost 5, with 15 bases in between. This CDR3 region has 15 residues. Per the germline V gene, CDR1 is SGHAT and CDR2 is FQNNGV. The CDR3 bases are TGTGCCAGCAGCTCGGAGGGGGAGAGGGACAATGAGCAGTTCTTC. Its translation: CASSSEGERDNEQFF. The full variable domain, rest sourced from reference TRBV11-2 and TRBJ2-1, is EAGVAQSPRYKIIEKRQSVAFWCNPISGHATLYWYQQILGQGPKLLIQFQNNGVVDDSQLPKDRFSAERLKGVDSTLKIQPAKLEDSAVYLCASSSEGERDNEQFFGPGTRLTVL.

A few counts support this clonotype. V and J are TRBV2 and TRBJ2-5; no definite D call. V lost 2 bases and J 3 bases, leaving 7 bases between the germline ends. Germline CDR1 is SNHLY and CDR2 is FYNNEI. The CDR3 extends over 13 amino acids. The CDR3 is CASSEHWEETQYF. The CDR3, as DNA: TGTGCCAGCAGTGAACACTGGGAAGAGACCCAGTACTTC.

The genes are TRBV12-3 or TRBV12-4 and TRBJ1-5; 7 bases are shared with TRBD1. The CDR3 extends over 14 amino acids. V lost 6 bases, J lost 4 bases, and 6 bases stayed unmatched. DNA of the CDR3: TGTGCCAGCAGCGAGACAGGGAGAAATCAGCCCCAGCATTTT. It specifies CASSETGRNQPQHF.

The chain carries TRBV5-8 and TRBJ2-3; 8 bases are a match to TRBD2. Per the germline V gene, CDR1 is SGHTS and CDR2 is YDEGEE. V dropped 2 bases and J dropped 0; count of bases not matched to a gene: 2. This CDR3 region has 15 residues. Here the CDR3 DNA reads TGTGCCAGCAGCTTTCAGCGGGGGAGCACAGATACGCAGTATTTT. It codes for CASSFQRGSTDTQYF.

This clonotype turned up a few times. The chain joins TRBV6-5 to TRBJ1-5, with D maybe TRBD1 (5 bases). Germline lookup yields CDR1 MNHEY and CDR2 SVGAGI. V was cut by 8 bases and J by 3 bases, with 11 bases left in between. The CDR3 has 13 residues. CDR3 DNA sequence: TGTGCCAGCGGGCCGGGACTCAATCAGCCCCAGCATTTT. Its protein product is CASGPGLNQPQHF.